This T cell receptor (beta chain) was identified during a study of shared clonotypes between healthy human individuals. Naive CD8 cells comprised CD45RO-negative, CCR7-positively selected cells, excluding terminally differentiated effector memory CD45RA+ cells. Sequenced by immunoSEQ multiplex PCR; TCRdb stores in-frame clones only, minus some. The data contain fewer than 850,000 clones, approximately 96% of them singletons. In germline, CDR1 is MNHEY, CDR2 SMNVEV (reference sequence). This CDR3 contains 11 residues. V lost 8 bases to trimming and J lost 10 bases, with 14 bases between them. This clone appeared a single time. The antigen remains unidentified. Broader study findings: Estimated clonotype richness was generally higher in naive than memory subsets. Four donors showed sharing of around 5% of naive CD4 clonotypes.

This receptor was taken from a man aged 25-45 years in good health. Sequenced: naive CD8+ T cells sorted from blood. The V call is TRBV27, the J call TRBJ1-1; possibly TRBD1 for D (6 bases). The CDR3 protein is CASLGSRGAFF. As DNA, the CDR3 is TGTGCCAGCTTGGGTTCCAGGGGAGCTTTCTTT.